Listed here are 7 T cell receptor beta chains from one sample, sequenced in a study of T-cell reconstitution after alpha-beta-depleted transplantation in children. Unique molecular identifiers were used to barcode this TCRbeta library. From the PCR reads, TCRdb called clonotypes with MiXCR, one entry per CDR3 protein. The data contain about 610,000 distinct CDR3 sequences, 25% to 30% of them singletons. This specimen was PBMCs, taken before TCRalphabeta/CD19-depleted stem cell transplant. Every receptor here comes from a boy younger than two with Wiskott-Aldrich syndrome, due to receive a stem cell transplant.

As for this clonotype: Without the conserved terminal phenylalanine or tryptophan, this CDR3 likely stems from a read error. It is unclear where the CDR3 begins or ends on the DNA, so no DNA is shown, and the CDR3 is as TCRdb lists it. The chain links TRBV29-1 to TRBJ1-1; the DNA was not compared with TRBD1, the D call given in the table. 8 amino acids form the CDR3, both terminal residues included. The germline V gene encodes CDR1 SQVTM and CDR2 ANQGSEA. CDR3 protein: CSAHQWPG.

This clonotype was observed a handful of times. CDR3 in DNA: TGTGCCAGCAGTTTGGGACAGAAGAACACTGAAGCTTTCTTT. Protein: CASSLGQKNTEAFF. The rearrangement links TRBV12-3 or TRBV12-4 to TRBJ1-1; the match to TRBD1 covers 7 bases. The CDR3 runs to 14 residues. V trimming: 3 bases; J trimming: 1 base; junction bases outside the gene matches: 2.

This clonotype turned up a few times. The CDR3 DNA reads TGTGCCAGTAGTATGGGGACAGAGCAGTTCTTC. It encodes CASSMGTEQFF. The chain employs TRBV19 and TRBJ2-1; D is possibly TRBD1 (6 bases). The CDR3 spans 11 residues. Germline V gene lookup returns CDR1 LNHDA and CDR2 SQIVND (reference sequence). V was trimmed by 3 bases and J by 10 bases, leaving 7 bases between them.

The CDR3 reads CSARTGDEKLFF. CDR3 DNA sequence: TGCAGTGCTAGAACAGGGGATGAAAAACTGTTTTTT. This chain uses TRBV20-1 with TRBJ1-4; 7 bases are shared with TRBD1. Germline V gives CDR1 DFQATT, CDR2 SNEGSKA (reference sequence). After removal of 2 bases from V and 6 bases from J, the junction contained 0 bases not matched to a gene. This CDR3 has 12 residues.

This clonotype was counted only a few times. The chain links TRBV5-1 to TRBJ2-4; D perhaps matches TRBD2 (6 bases). The CDR3 runs to 16 residues. CDR1 and CDR2 (germline): SGHRS, YFSETQ. Trimming took 0 bases from V and 0 from J, leaving 10 bases between them. CDR3: CASSLGLDLAKNIQYF. The CDR3 bases are TGCGCCAGCAGCTTGGGACTAGATCTAGCCAAAAACATTCAGTACTTC.

The chain carries TRBV6-1 and TRBJ1-4; no definite D call. The CDR3 totals 16 residues. The germline V gene has CDR1 MNHNS and CDR2 SASEGT. Trimming pared 3 bases from V and 0 bases from J, leaving 11 bases between. CDR3 coding DNA: TGTGCCAGCAGTGACGTGGTGGCTGCAACTAATGAAAAACTGTTTTTT. It translates to CASSDVVAATNEKLFF.

The chain is built from TRBV2 and TRBJ2-2, with 8 bases identical to TRBD2. The J segment lost 5 bases and the V segment lost 1 base, leaving 3 bases of the junction unmatched. The CDR3 consists of 15 residues. The germline V gene has CDR1 SNHLY and CDR2 FYNNEI. The CDR3 loop reads CASSEVTSVTGELFF. DNA of the CDR3: TGTGCCAGCAGTGAAGTGACTAGCGTAACCGGGGAGCTGTTTTTT.